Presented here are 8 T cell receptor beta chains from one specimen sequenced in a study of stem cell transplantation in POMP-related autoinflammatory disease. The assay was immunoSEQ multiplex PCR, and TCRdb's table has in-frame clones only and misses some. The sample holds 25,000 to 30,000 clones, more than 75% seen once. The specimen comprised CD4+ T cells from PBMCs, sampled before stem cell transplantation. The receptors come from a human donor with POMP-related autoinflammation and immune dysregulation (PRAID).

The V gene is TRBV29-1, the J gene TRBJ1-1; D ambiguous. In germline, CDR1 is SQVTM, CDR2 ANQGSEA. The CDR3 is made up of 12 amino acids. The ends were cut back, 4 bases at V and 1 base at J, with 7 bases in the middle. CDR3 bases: TGCAGCGTTGGCAGGAGGAACACTGAAGCTTTCTTT. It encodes CSVGRRNTEAFF. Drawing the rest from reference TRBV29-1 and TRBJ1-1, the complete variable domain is SAVISQKPSRDICQRGTSLTIQCQVDSQVTMMFWYRQQPGQSLTLIATANQGSEATYESGFVIDKFPISRPNLTFSTLTVSNMSPEDSSIYLCSVGRRNTEAFFGQGTRLTVV.

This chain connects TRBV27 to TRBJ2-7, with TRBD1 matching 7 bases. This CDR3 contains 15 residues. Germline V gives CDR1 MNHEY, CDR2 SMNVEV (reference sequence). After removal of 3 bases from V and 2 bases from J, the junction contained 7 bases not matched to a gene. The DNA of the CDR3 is TGTGCCAGCAGTTTGGCGTCGGGACAGACCTACGAGCAGTACTTC. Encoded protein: CASSLASGQTYEQYF.

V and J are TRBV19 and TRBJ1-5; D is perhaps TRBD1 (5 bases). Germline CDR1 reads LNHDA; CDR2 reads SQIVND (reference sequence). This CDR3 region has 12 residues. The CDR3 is CATARDRQPQHF. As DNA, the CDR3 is TGTGCGACCGCCAGGGATCGTCAGCCCCAGCATTTT.

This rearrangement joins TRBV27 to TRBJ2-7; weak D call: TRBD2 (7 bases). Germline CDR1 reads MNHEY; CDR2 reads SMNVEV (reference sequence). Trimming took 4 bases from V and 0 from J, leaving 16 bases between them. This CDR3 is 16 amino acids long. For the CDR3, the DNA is TGTGCCAGCAGTTGGGGAGGGGGAGGCCGCTCCTACGAGCAGTACTTC. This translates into CASSWGGGGRSYEQYF.

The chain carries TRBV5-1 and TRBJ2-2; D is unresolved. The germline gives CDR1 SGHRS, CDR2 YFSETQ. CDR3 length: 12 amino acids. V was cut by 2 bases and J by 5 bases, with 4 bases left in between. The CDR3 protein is CASSFETGELFF. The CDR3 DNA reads TGCGCCAGCAGCTTCGAAACCGGGGAGCTGTTTTTT.

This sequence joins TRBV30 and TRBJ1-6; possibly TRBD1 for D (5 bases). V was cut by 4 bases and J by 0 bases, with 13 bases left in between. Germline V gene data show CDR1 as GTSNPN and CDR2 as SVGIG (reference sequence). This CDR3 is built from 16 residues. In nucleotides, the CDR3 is TGTGCCTGGACCGTGGGGCAGAGCTCCTATAATTCACCCCTCCACTTT. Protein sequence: CAWTVGQSSYNSPLHF.

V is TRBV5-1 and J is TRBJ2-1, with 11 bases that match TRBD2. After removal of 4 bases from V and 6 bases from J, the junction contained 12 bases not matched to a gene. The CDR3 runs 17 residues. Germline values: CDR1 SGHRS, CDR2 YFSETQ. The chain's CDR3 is CASSPVGLAGGGNEQFF. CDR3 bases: TGCGCCAGCAGCCCTGTTGGGCTAGCGGGAGGCGGCAATGAGCAGTTCTTC.

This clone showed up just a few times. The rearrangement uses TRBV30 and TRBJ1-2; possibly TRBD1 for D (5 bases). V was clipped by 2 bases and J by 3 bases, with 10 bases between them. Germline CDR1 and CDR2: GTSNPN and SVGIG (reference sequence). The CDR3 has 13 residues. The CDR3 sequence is CAWSPQGYYGYTF. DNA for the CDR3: TGTGCCTGGAGTCCCCAGGGATACTATGGCTACACCTTC.